These T cell receptor beta chains were read from a single sample in a study of T cell responses to AZD1222 COVID-19 vaccine. Here immunoSEQ multiplex PCR was the method, and the copy in TCRdb shows in-frame clones only, minus some. The data hold around 63,000 clones, with over 75% observed a single time. The sequenced sample was peripheral blood, obtained on day 0 of AZD1222 vaccination. These receptor sequences come from an adult in good health. Both conserved end residues are part of each CDR3. A D gene is named only where the DNA matches it firmly. Only some rows state a clone size, as once, few, many or a class for expanded clones.

TRBD1	TRBV27	15	NA	TRBJ1-3	CASSLSGGGGNTIYF	TGTGCCAGCAGTTTATCAGGAGGGGGCGGAAACACCATATATTTT
NA	TRBV3-1/TRBV3-2	16	NA	TRBJ2-3	CASSQDWRGGTDTQYF	TGTGCCAGCAGCCAAGATTGGAGGGGGGGCACAGATACGCAGTATTTT
NA	TRBV6-5	11	NA	TRBJ2-7	CAVIQAYEQYF	TGTGCTGTAATACAGGCCTACGAGCAGTACTTC
TRBD1	TRBV29-1	12	NA	TRBJ1-5	CSAGGQNQPQHF	TGCAGCGCGGGGGGACAGAATCAGCCCCAGCATTTT
NA	TRBV6-1	15	NA	TRBJ2-4	CASSEQGRAKNIQYF	TGTGCCAGCAGTGAGCAGGGAAGAGCCAAAAACATTCAGTACTTC
TRBD1	TRBV18	17	NA	TRBJ2-1	CASSPPDRTQWSNEQFF	TGTGCCAGCTCACCACCGGACAGGACTCAGTGGTCCAATGAGCAGTTCTTC
NA	TRBV14	15	NA	TRBJ1-3	CASSQVRTAGNTIYF	TGTGCCAGCAGCCAAGTTAGGACAGCTGGAAACACCATATATTTT
TRBD1	TRBV28	14	NA	TRBJ1-5	CASSSRTGFQPQHF	TGTGCCAGCAGTTCCCGGACAGGGTTTCAGCCCCAGCATTTT
NA	TRBV28	11	NA	TRBJ2-7	CASSLDYEQYF	TGTGCCAGCAGTTTGGACTACGAGCAGTACTTC
NA	TRBV9	17	once	TRBJ2-3	CASSVAPGTSSTDTQYF	TGTGCCAGCAGCGTAGCTCCCGGGACTTCTAGCACAGATACGCAGTATTTT
NA	TRBV5-6	13	NA	TRBJ1-1	CASSLAVTFEAFF	TGTGCCAGCAGCTTGGCCGTAACGTTTGAAGCTTTCTTT
NA	TRBV3-1/TRBV3-2	13	few	TRBJ1-4	CASSQISSEKLFF	TGTGCCAGCAGCCAGATCTCGAGTGAAAAACTGTTTTTT
NA	TRBV4-2	15	NA	TRBJ1-1	CASSQVRGGDTEAFF	TGTGCCAGCAGCCAAGTACGGGGCGGAGACACTGAAGCTTTCTTT
TRBD1	TRBV5-1	15	NA	TRBJ2-3	CASRQRTGSTDTQYF	TGCGCCAGCAGACAAAGGACAGGAAGCACAGATACGCAGTATTTT
TRBD1	TRBV11-3	15	NA	TRBJ2-1	CASSSDGTDHNEQFF	TGTGCCAGCAGCTCAGACGGGACAGACCACAATGAGCAGTTCTTC
NA	TRBV2	11	NA	TRBJ1-6	CASRSNSPLHF	TGTGCCAGCAGATCTAATTCACCCCTCCACTTT
TRBD1	TRBV13	19	few	TRBJ1-2	CASSELTGTGSWGNYGYTF	TGTGCCAGCAGCGAACTGACCGGGACAGGGTCGTGGGGTAACTATGGCTACACCTTC
NA	TRBV18	14	NA	TRBJ1-1	CASSPGLVNTEAFF	TGTGCCAGCTCACCTGGCCTAGTGAACACTGAAGCTTTCTTT
NA	TRBV19	11	once	TRBJ2-1	CASNSAGEQFF	TGTGCCAGTAATTCAGCGGGTGAGCAGTTCTTC
NA	TRBV5-5	15	NA	TRBJ1-5	CASSLVSSGIQPQHF	TGTGCCAGCAGCTTGGTATCATCGGGTATTCAGCCCCAGCATTTT
TRBD1	TRBV6-5	14	few	TRBJ1-5	CASSPRQGGQPQHF	TGTGCCAGCAGTCCACGACAGGGAGGACAGCCCCAGCATTTT
NA	TRBV25-1	14	NA	TRBJ1-5	CASSFGSSDQPQHF	TGTGCCAGCAGTTTTGGGTCTTCGGATCAGCCCCAGCATTTT
NA	TRBV6-5	15	NA	TRBJ1-4	CASSYGGTLGEKLFF	TGTGCCAGCAGTTACGGTGGGACACTGGGTGAAAAACTGTTTTTT
TRBD1	TRBV7-8	14	NA	TRBJ1-1	CASSLQGVWSEAFF	TGTGCCAGCAGCTTGCAGGGGGTATGGTCTGAAGCTTTCTTT
NA	TRBV7-2	15	NA	TRBJ2-7	CASSARLWGHYEQYF	TGTGCCAGCAGCGCTAGACTGTGGGGCCACTACGAGCAGTACTTC
TRBD2	TRBV5-1	16	NA	TRBJ2-1	CASSLEGAGVYNEQFF	TGCGCCAGCAGCTTGGAGGGAGCGGGGGTTTACAATGAGCAGTTCTTC